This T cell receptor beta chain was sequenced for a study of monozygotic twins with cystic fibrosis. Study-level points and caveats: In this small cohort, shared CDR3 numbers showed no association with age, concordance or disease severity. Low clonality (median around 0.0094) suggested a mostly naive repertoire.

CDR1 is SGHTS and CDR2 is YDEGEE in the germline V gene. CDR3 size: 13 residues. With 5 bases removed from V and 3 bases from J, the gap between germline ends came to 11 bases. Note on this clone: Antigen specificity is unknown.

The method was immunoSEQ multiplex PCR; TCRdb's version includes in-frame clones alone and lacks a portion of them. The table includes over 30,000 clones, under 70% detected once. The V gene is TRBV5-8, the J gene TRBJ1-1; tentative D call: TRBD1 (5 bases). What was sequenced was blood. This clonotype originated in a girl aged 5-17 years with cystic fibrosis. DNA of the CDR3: TGTGCCAGCAGGCCTCAGGGAGACACTGAAGCTTTCTTT. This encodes CASRPQGDTEAFF.